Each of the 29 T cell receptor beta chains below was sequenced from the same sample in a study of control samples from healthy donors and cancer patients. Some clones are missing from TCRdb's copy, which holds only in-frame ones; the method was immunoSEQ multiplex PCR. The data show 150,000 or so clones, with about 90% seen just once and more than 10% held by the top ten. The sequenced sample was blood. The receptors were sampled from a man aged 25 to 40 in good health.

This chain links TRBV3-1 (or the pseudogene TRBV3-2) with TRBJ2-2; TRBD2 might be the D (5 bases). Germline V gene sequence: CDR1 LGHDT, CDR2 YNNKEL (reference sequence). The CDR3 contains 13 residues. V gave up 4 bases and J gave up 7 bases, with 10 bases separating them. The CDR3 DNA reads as TGTGCCAGCAGCCGGTCCGGGGTCGGGGAGCTGTTTTTT. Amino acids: CASSRSGVGELFF.

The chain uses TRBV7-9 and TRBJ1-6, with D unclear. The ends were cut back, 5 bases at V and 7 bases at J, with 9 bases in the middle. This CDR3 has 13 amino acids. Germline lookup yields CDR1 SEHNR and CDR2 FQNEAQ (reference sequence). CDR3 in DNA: TGTGCCAGCAGCAGGGAAGCGAATTCACCCCTCCACTTT. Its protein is CASSREANSPLHF.

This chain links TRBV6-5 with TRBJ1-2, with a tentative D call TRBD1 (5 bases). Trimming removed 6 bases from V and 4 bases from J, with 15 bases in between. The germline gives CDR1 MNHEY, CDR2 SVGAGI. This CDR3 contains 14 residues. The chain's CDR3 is CASRPARGVYGYTF. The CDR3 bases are TGTGCCAGCAGACCCGCCCGGGGCGTCTATGGCTACACCTTC.

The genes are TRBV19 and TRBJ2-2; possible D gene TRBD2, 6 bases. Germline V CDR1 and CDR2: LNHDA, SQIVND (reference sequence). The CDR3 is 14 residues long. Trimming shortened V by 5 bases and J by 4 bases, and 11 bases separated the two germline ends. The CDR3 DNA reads TGTGCCAGTAGTTCGGGACTTCCCACCGGGGAGCTGTTTTTT. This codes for CASSSGLPTGELFF. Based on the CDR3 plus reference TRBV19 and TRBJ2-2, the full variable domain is DGGITQSPKYLFRKEGQNVTLSCEQNLNHDAMYWYRQDPGQGLRLIYYSQIVNDFQKGDIAEGYSVSREKKESFPLTVTSAQKNPTAFYLCASSSGLPTGELFFGEGSRLTVL.

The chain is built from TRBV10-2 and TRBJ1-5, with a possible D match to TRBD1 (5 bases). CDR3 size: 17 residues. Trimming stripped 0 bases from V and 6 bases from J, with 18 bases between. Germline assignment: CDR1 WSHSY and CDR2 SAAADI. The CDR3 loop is CASSESRAAFGGQPQHF. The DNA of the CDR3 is TGCGCCAGCAGTGAGTCGAGGGCCGCCTTTGGGGGTCAGCCCCAGCATTTT.

DNA for the CDR3: TGTGCCAGCACCCCATCCTACAGGGGTGAGGAAAAACTGTTTTTT. Protein: CASTPSYRGEEKLFF. This chain joins TRBV2 and TRBJ1-4, with 7 bases fitting TRBD1. CDR1 SNHLY and CDR2 FYNNEI come from the germline V gene. The V gene end was trimmed by 7 bases and the J gene end by 8 bases; junction bases not matched to a gene: 13. This CDR3 contains 15 residues.

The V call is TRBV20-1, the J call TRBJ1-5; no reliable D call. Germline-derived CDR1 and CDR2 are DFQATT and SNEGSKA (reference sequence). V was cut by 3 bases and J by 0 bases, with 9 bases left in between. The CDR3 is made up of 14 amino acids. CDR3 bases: TGCAGTGCTAGTAGTGGATATAGCAATCAGCCCCAGCATTTT. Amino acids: CSASSGYSNQPQHF.

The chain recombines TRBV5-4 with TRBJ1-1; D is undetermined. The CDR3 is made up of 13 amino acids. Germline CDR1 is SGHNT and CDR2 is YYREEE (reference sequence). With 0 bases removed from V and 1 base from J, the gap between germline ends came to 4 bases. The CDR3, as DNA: TGTGCCAGCAGCTTGGAGAGGAACACTGAAGCTTTCTTT. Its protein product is CASSLERNTEAFF.

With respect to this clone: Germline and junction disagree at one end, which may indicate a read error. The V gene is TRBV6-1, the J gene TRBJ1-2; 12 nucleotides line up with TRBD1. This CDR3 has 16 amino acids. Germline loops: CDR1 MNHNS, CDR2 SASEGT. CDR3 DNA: TGTGCCAGCAATGAAAGGGGACAGGGGGCGTATAGTGGCTACACCTTC. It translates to CASNERGQGAYSGYTF.

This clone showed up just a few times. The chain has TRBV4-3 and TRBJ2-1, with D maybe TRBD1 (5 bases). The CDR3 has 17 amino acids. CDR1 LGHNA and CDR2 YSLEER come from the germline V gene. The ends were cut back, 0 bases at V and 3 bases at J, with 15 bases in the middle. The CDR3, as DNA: TGCGCCAGCAGCCAAGATCAAACAGGCTCATTCTACAATGAGCAGTTCTTC. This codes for CASSQDQTGSFYNEQFF.

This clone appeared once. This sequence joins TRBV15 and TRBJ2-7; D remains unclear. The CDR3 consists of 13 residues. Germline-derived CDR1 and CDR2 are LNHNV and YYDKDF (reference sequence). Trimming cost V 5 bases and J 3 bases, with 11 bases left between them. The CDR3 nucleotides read TGTGCCACCAGCTCCAACATAGACTACGAGCAGTACTTC. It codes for CATSSNIDYEQYF.

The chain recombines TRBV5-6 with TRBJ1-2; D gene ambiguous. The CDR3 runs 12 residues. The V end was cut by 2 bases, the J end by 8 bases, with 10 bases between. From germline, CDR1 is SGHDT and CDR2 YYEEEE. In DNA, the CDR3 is TGTGCCAGCAGCTTTGGAATCGGCGGCTACACCTTC. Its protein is CASSFGIGGYTF.

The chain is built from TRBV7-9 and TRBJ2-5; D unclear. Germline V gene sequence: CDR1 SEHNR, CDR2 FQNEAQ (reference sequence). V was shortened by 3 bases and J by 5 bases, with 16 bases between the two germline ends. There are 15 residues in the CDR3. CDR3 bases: TGTGCCAGCAGCTTGAGCCGGATTGGCAGGGAGACCCAGTACTTC. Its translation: CASSLSRIGRETQYF.

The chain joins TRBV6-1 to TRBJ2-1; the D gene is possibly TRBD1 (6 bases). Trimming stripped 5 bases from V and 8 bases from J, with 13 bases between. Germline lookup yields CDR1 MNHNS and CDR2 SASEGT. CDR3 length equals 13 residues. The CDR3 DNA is TGTGCCAGCAGTCCTCTGGGGGCCCATGAGCAGTTCTTC. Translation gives CASSPLGAHEQFF.

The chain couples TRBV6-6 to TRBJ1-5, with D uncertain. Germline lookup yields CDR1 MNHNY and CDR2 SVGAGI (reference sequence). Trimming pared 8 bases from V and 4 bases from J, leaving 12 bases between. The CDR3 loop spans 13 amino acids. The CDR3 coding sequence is TGTGCCAGCGGAAGGGCAACTAATCAGCCCCAGCATTTT. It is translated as CASGRATNQPQHF.

The chain's CDR3 is CASSQGRMVVHGYTF. The DNA for the CDR3 is TGTGCCAGCAGCCAAGGCCGGATGGTAGTCCATGGCTACACCTTC. The rearrangement uses TRBV3-1 (or the pseudogene TRBV3-2) and TRBJ1-2; D remains ambiguous. Germline CDR1 and CDR2: LGHDT and YNNKEL (reference sequence). V gave up 1 base and J gave up 6 bases, with 15 bases separating them. The CDR3 totals 15 residues.

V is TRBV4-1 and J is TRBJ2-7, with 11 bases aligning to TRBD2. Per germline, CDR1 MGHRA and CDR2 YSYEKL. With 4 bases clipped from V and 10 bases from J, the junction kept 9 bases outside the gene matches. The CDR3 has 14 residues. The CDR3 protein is CASSRKLAGDNQYF. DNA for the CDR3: TGCGCCAGCAGCCGAAAACTAGCGGGAGATAACCAGTACTTC.

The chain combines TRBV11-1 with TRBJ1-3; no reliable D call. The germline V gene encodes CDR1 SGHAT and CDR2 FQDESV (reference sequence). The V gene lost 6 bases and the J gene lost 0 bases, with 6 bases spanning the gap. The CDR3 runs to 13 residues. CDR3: CASRDGSGNTIYF. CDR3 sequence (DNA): TGTGCCAGCAGGGACGGCTCTGGAAACACCATATATTTT.

The CDR3 nucleotides read TGTGCCAGTAGTCCCAACCCGGACAGGGAACACACGGGCGGGGAGCTGTTTTTT. This encodes CASSPNPDREHTGGELFF. This chain joins TRBV19 and TRBJ2-2, with TRBD1 identical over 8 bases. Germline V gene lookup returns CDR1 LNHDA and CDR2 SQIVND (reference sequence). This CDR3 has 18 amino acids. V lost 5 bases to trimming and J lost 7 bases; unmatched junction nucleotides: 18.

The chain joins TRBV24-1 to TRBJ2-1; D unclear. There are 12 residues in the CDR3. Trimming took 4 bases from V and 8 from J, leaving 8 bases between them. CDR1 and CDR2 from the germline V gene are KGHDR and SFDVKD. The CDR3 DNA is TGTGCCACCAGTGAAAACGCAGATGAGCAGTTCTTC. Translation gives CATSENADEQFF.

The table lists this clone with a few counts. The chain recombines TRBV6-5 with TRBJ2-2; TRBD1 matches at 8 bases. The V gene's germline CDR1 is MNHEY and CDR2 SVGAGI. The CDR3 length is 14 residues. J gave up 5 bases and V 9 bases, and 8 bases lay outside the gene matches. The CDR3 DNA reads TGTGCCAGTACTGGGACAGGTGATACCGGGGAGCTGTTTTTT. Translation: CASTGTGDTGELFF.

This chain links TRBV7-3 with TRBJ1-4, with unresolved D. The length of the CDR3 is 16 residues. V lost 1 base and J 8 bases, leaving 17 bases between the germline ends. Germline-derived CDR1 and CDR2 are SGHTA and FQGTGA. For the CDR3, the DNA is TGTGCCAGCAGCTTAAGCTTGTCATATCGTCCCGAAAAACTGTTTTTT. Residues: CASSLSLSYRPEKLFF.

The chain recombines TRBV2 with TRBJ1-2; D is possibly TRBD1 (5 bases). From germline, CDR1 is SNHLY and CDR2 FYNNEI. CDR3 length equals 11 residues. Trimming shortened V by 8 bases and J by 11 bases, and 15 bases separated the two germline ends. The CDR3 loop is CASSEGRVYTF. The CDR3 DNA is TGTGCCAGCTCCGAAGGCAGGGTTTACACCTTC. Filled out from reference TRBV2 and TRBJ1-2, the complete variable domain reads EPEVTQTPSHQVTQMGQEVILRCVPISNHLYFYWYRQILGQKVEFLVSFYNNEISEKSEIFDDQFSVERPDGSNFTLKIRSTKLEDSAMYFCASSEGRVYTFGSGTRLTVV.

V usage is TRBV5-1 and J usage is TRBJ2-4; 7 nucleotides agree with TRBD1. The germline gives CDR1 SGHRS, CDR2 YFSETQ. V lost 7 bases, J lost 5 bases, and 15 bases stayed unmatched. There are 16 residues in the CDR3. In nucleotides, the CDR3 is TGCGCCAGCCGCACCCTCCCTACAGGGGTCCAAAACATTCAGTACTTC. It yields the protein CASRTLPTGVQNIQYF.

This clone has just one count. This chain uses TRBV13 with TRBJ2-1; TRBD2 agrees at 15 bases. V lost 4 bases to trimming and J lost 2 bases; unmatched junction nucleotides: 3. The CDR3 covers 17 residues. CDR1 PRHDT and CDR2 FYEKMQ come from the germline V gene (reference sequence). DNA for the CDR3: TGTGCCAGCAGCTCCCGGACTAGCGGGAGGGCCTACAATGAGCAGTTCTTC. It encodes CASSSRTSGRAYNEQFF. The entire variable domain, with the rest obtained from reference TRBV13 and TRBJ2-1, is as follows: AAGVIQSPRHLIKEKRETATLKCYPIPRHDTVYWYQQGPGQDPQFLISFYEKMQSDKGSIPDRFSAQQFSDYHSELNMSSLELGDSALYFCASSSRTSGRAYNEQFFGPGTRLTVL.

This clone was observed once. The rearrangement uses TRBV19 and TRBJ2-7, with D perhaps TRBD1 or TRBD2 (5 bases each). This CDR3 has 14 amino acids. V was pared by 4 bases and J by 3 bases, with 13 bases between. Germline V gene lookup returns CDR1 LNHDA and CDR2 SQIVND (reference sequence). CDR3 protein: CASSTIGTVYEQYF. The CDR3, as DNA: TGTGCCAGTAGTACAATAGGGACGGTCTACGAGCAGTACTTC.

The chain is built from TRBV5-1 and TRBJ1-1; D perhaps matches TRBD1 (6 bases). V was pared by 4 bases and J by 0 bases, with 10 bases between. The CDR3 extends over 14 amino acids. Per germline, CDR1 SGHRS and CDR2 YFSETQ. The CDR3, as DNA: TGCGCCAGCAGCATCAGGGGTGTGAACACTGAAGCTTTCTTT. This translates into CASSIRGVNTEAFF.

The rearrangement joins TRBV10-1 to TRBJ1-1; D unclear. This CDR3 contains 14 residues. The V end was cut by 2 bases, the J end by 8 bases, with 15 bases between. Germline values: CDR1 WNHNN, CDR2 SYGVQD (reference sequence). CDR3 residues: CASSEEYWGGEAFF. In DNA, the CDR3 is TGCGCCAGCAGTGAGGAGTATTGGGGTGGGGAAGCTTTCTTT.

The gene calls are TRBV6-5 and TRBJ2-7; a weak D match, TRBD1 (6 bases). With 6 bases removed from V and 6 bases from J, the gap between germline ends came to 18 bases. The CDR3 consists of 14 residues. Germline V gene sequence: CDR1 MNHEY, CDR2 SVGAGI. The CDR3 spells CASRGQPLEGEQYF. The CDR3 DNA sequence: TGTGCCAGCAGGGGACAACCCCTCGAAGGCGAGCAGTACTTC.